This section outlines one TCR beta chain sequence together with its context. This sample stems from a study of identifying expanded T cells in peripheral blood. CDR1 and CDR2 (germline): KGHSH, LQKENI. Unmatched junction bases numbered 2, after V lost 6 bases and J lost 4 bases. There are 13 residues in the CDR3. Sequenced by immunoSEQ multiplex PCR; TCRdb stores in-frame clones only, minus some. Among more than 95,000 clones listed, about four fifths were seen once. During the collection period, no donor immune events like infections were recorded. This chain links TRBV18 with TRBJ1-1; 10 nucleotides match TRBD1. This TCR derives from a person aged 18 to 75 in good health. The specimen was blood. The CDR3 loop reads CASSRQGATEAFF. For the CDR3, the DNA is TGTGCCAGCTCCCGACAGGGGGCCACTGAAGCTTTCTTT. The variable domain in full, completed from reference TRBV18 and TRBJ1-1, reads NAGVMQNPRHLVRRRGQEARLRCSPMKGHSHVYWYRQLPEEGLKFMVYLQKENIIDESGMPKERFSAEFPKEGPSILRIQQVVRGDSAAYFCASSRQGATEAFFGQGTRLTVV.